These 27 T cell receptor beta chains came from one sample sequenced in a study of vaccination effects on CD4 cells after COVID-19 (dated 2022 in TCRdb). The library was built by means of the immunoSEQ multiplex PCR assay. The table was pulled from immuneACCESS by TCRdb, which kept in-frame rearrangements only. Such tables lose some clones; where checked, under half of the loss comes from unresolved V genes, and the rest has no known cause. The sample table shows tens of thousands of clones, and 65% to 75% are seen once. The ten largest clones take up roughly 16% of the sample. In the ViraFEST assay, PBMC were stimulated with viral peptide pools, and TCR sequencing was then used to find antigen-specific CD4+ T cell clonotypes based on their expansion. After less than 13 days of culture, CD4+ T cells were isolated with the EasySep CD4+ T cell isolation kit. Each participant received two doses of an mRNA SARS-CoV-2 vaccine, either BNT162b2 or mRNA-1273.

These receptors have no identified antigens. This material consisted of CD4+ T cells from PBMCs cultured with HCoV-OC43 spike peptides, taken after COVID-19 vaccination. In light of the paper, this sample's cell subset or site label describes: HCoV-OC43 spike overlapping peptide pool stimulation. These receptors originate from a human donor who received a COVID-19 vaccine.

The V gene is TRBV5-8, the J gene TRBJ1-2; 9 positions match TRBD1. V trimming: 3 bases; J trimming: 4 bases; junction bases outside the gene matches: 10. The CDR3 consists of 16 residues. The germline gives CDR1 SGHTS, CDR2 YDEGEE. The CDR3 spells CASSSDTGQGGYGYTF. CDR3 coding DNA: TGTGCCAGCAGCTCCGACACGGGACAGGGAGGCTATGGCTACACCTTC. The full variable domain, completed using reference TRBV5-8 and TRBJ1-2, is EAGVTQSPTHLIKTRGQQATLRCSPISGHTSVYWYQQALGLGLQFLLWYDEGEERNRGNFPPRFSGRQFPNYSSELNVNALELEDSALYLCASSSDTGQGGYGYTFGSGTRLTVV.

The chain is built from TRBV21-1 and TRBJ2-7; TRBD1 was called by the table and not checked on the DNA. TRBV21-1 is a pseudogene. This CDR3 is 16 amino acids long. The CDR3 region has the DNA TGTGCCAGCAGCAAAAAGGCTCAGGGATCGACCTACGAGCAGTACTTC. Encoded protein: CASSKKAQGSTYEQYF.

The chain links TRBV9 to TRBJ2-1, with D perhaps TRBD1 or TRBD2 (6 bases each). The CDR3 extends over 17 amino acids. The ends were cut back, 3 bases at V and 3 bases at J, with 19 bases in the middle. Per germline, CDR1 SGDLS and CDR2 YYNGEE. In DNA, the CDR3 is TGTGCCAGCAGCGCGGGGGCCCGGATGGGAGGCTACAATGAGCAGTTCTTC. Protein: CASSAGARMGGYNEQFF.

The rearrangement joins TRBV30 to TRBJ1-5; tentatively, D is TRBD1 (5 bases). This CDR3 contains 13 residues. Germline CDR1 and CDR2: GTSNPN and SVGIG (reference sequence). V lost 4 bases to trimming and J lost 4 bases, with 11 bases between them. Here the CDR3 reads CAWTGEGNQPQHF. The DNA for the CDR3 is TGTGCCTGGACGGGGGAGGGAAATCAGCCCCAGCATTTT. The full variable domain, in which reference TRBV30 and TRBJ1-5 provide the parts outside the CDR3, is SQTIHQWPATLVQPVGSPLSLECTVEGTSNPNLYWYRQAAGRGLQLLFYSVGIGQISSEVPQNLSASRPQDRQFILSSKKLLLSDSGFYLCAWTGEGNQPQHFGDGTRLSIL.

The chain couples TRBV3-1 (or the pseudogene TRBV3-2) to TRBJ2-3; no reliable D call. Trimming shortened V by 1 base and J by 0 bases, and 8 bases separated the two germline ends. CDR3 size: 15 residues. The germline V gene has CDR1 LGHDT and CDR2 YNNKEL (reference sequence). CDR3: CASSQAILSTDTQYF. The CDR3 DNA reads as TGTGCCAGCAGCCAAGCTATTTTGAGCACAGATACGCAGTATTTT.

This clone was seen a handful of times. The chain employs TRBV19 and TRBJ2-7; TRBD1 agrees at 7 bases. In germline, CDR1 is LNHDA, CDR2 SQIVND (reference sequence). There are 12 residues in the CDR3. V was clipped by 7 bases and J by 4 bases; unmatched bases: 4. The CDR3 loop is CASMGQLYEQYF. The CDR3 nucleotides are TGTGCCAGTATGGGACAGCTATACGAGCAGTACTTC. The full variable domain, its missing parts supplied by reference TRBV19 and TRBJ2-7, is DGGITQSPKYLFRKEGQNVTLSCEQNLNHDAMYWYRQDPGQGLRLIYYSQIVNDFQKGDIAEGYSVSREKKESFPLTVTSAQKNPTAFYLCASMGQLYEQYFGPGTRLTVT.

In its sample, this clone was seen a few times. This chain connects TRBV2 to TRBJ1-5; the match to TRBD1 covers 8 bases. CDR1 is SNHLY, CDR2 FYNNEI, per germline. The junction had 7 bases not matched to a gene; V was cut back by 6 bases and J by 6 bases. The CDR3 totals 14 residues. DNA for the CDR3: TGTGCCAGCAGACCCGGGACAGGCTCTCAGCCCCAGCATTTT. It codes for CASRPGTGSQPQHF.

This clone appeared once. V and J are TRBV27 and TRBJ2-7; the match to TRBD1 covers 9 bases. The CDR3 is 16 residues long. Trimming cost V 5 bases and J 4 bases; bases outside gene matches: 12. Looked up from germline, CDR1 is MNHEY and CDR2 is SMNVEV (reference sequence). The CDR3 loop is CASSRNGGQGGYEQYF. CDR3 coding DNA: TGTGCCAGCAGTCGAAACGGGGGACAGGGCGGGTACGAGCAGTACTTC.

The rearrangement links TRBV7-9 to TRBJ2-5; perhaps D is TRBD1 or TRBD2 (7 bases each). The CDR3 loop spans 15 amino acids. Trimming removed 3 bases at V and 2 bases at J, with 13 bases between. Germline CDR1 is SEHNR and CDR2 is FQNEAQ (reference sequence). The CDR3 sequence is CASSLGGGGQETQYF. In DNA form, the CDR3 reads TGTGCCAGCAGCTTGGGAGGGGGCGGTCAAGAGACCCAGTACTTC.

This chain uses TRBV19 with TRBJ2-2; D possibly corresponds to TRBD1 (5 bases). CDR3 length: 13 amino acids. Trimming cost V 1 base and J 8 bases, with 8 bases left between them. CDR1 is LNHDA, CDR2 SQIVND, per germline (reference sequence). The chain's CDR3 is CASSIGGWGELFF. CDR3 nucleotide sequence: TGTGCCAGTAGTATAGGGGGCTGGGGGGAGCTGTTTTTT. The variable domain in full, with the rest retrieved from reference TRBV19 and TRBJ2-2, is DGGITQSPKYLFRKEGQNVTLSCEQNLNHDAMYWYRQDPGQGLRLIYYSQIVNDFQKGDIAEGYSVSREKKESFPLTVTSAQKNPTAFYLCASSIGGWGELFFGEGSRLTVL.

This clone turned up a few times. The gene calls are TRBV10-1 and TRBJ1-1, with TRBD1 matching over 9 bases. V trimming: 7 bases; J trimming: 0 bases; junction bases outside the gene matches: 9. Germline values: CDR1 WNHNN, CDR2 SYGVQD (reference sequence). The CDR3 is 16 residues long. Here the CDR3 DNA reads TGCGCCAGCAAGCCGGGACAGGGCGGCATGAACACTGAAGCTTTCTTT. This gives the protein CASKPGQGGMNTEAFF.

The V and J genes are TRBV5-6 and TRBJ2-6; 9 bases agree with TRBD1. Germline loops: CDR1 SGHDT, CDR2 YYEEEE. J was trimmed by 0 bases and V by 0 bases; bases with no gene match: 7. The CDR3 sequence is 19 residues long. The CDR3 loop is CASSLEGLGQGSGANVLTF. CDR3 DNA sequence: TGTGCCAGCAGCTTGGAAGGTCTGGGACAGGGCTCTGGGGCCAACGTCCTGACTTTC.

This clone was counted a single time. This chain uses TRBV25-1 with TRBJ2-1, with 12 bases fitting TRBD2. The germline CDR1 and CDR2 sequences are MGHDK and SYGVNS. This CDR3 region has 15 residues. V lost 3 bases, J lost 10 bases, and 7 bases stayed unmatched. The DNA of the CDR3 is TGTGCCAGCAGTGATCCTAGCGGGGGGGCGACGGAGCAGTTCTTC. This gives the protein CASSDPSGGATEQFF.

The rearrangement joins TRBV7-9 to TRBJ1-6, with D perhaps TRBD1 (6 bases). V gave up 2 bases and J gave up 9 bases, with 14 bases separating them. The CDR3 covers 15 residues. Germline loops: CDR1 SEHNR, CDR2 FQNEAQ (reference sequence). In DNA, the CDR3 is TGTGCCAGCAGCTTATCGACAGGAGCGGTTTCACCCCTCCACTTT. The encoded protein is CASSLSTGAVSPLHF.

This rearrangement joins TRBV10-2 to TRBJ2-4; 8 bases fit TRBD2. This CDR3 has 16 residues. Germline trimming cut 2 bases from V and 1 base from J; bases unmatched to any gene: 4. The germline V gene encodes CDR1 WSHSY and CDR2 SAAADI. This CDR3 reads CASSEISGEAKNIQYF. The DNA for the CDR3 is TGCGCCAGCAGTGAGATTAGCGGGGAGGCCAAAAACATTCAGTACTTC.

In its sample, this clone was seen a few times. This rearrangement joins TRBV14 to TRBJ2-2; D unresolved. Germline V gives CDR1 SGHDN, CDR2 FVKESK. The CDR3 extends over 13 amino acids. With 1 base removed from V and 4 bases from J, the gap between germline ends came to 4 bases. The CDR3 nucleotides read TGTGCCAGCAGCCAAGTTTCCACCGGGGAGCTGTTTTTT. It yields the protein CASSQVSTGELFF.

This chain uses TRBV3-1 (or the pseudogene TRBV3-2) with TRBJ1-1; D is ambiguous. Germline lookup yields CDR1 LGHDT and CDR2 YNNKEL (reference sequence). Between the trimmed V and J ends, which lost 1 base and 11 bases, there was a span of 8 bases. The CDR3 is made up of 11 amino acids. CDR3 nucleotide sequence: TGTGCCAGCAGCCAAGCAGAGAAGGCTTTCTTT. This sequence encodes CASSQAEKAFF.

V is TRBV7-8 and J is TRBJ2-2, with D hard to call. The CDR3 is 16 residues long. V gave up 1 base and J gave up 4 bases, with 13 bases separating them. The V gene's germline CDR1 is SGHVS and CDR2 FQNEAQ. CDR3 in amino acids: CASSLEGVGFTGELFF. The DNA for the CDR3 is TGTGCCAGCAGCTTAGAAGGAGTGGGGTTCACCGGGGAGCTGTTTTTT.

This clone came up a few times. The gene calls are TRBV4-1 and TRBJ1-1; D gene ambiguous. The CDR3 sequence is 11 residues long. Germline V lookup: CDR1 MGHRA, CDR2 YSYEKL. V was clipped by 4 bases and J by 2 bases, with 2 bases between them. CDR3 in DNA: TGCGCCAGCAGCCGTAACACTGAAGCTTTCTTT. It is translated as CASSRNTEAFF.

The CDR3 DNA reads as TGTGCCAGCAGCTTGGACATTGGGAGAACTAATGAAAAACTGTTTTTT. Encoded protein: CASSLDIGRTNEKLFF. V is TRBV5-4 and J is TRBJ1-4; no definite D call. This CDR3 contains 16 residues. CDR1 is SGHNT and CDR2 is YYREEE in the germline V gene (reference sequence). Trimming cost V 0 bases and J 1 base, with 10 bases left between them.

This rearrangement joins TRBV6-4 to TRBJ2-1, with TRBD2 matching over 10 bases. Germline V lookup: CDR1 MRHNA, CDR2 SNTAGT. Losses at the gene ends were 4 bases for V and 0 bases for J; bases not matched to a gene: 0. The CDR3 contains 15 residues. CDR3 region: CASSGTSGSYNEQFF. CDR3 DNA: TGTGCCAGCAGTGGGACTAGCGGCTCCTACAATGAGCAGTTCTTC.

The chain joins TRBV4-1 to TRBJ1-3; D call uncertain. There are 16 residues in the CDR3. The germline V gene encodes CDR1 MGHRA and CDR2 YSYEKL. The V end was cut by 4 bases, the J end by 0 bases, with 13 bases between. The CDR3 nucleotides read TGCGCCAGCAGCCTGCAGAGCGGCAGCTCTGGAAACACCATATATTTT. This sequence encodes CASSLQSGSSGNTIYF.

The chain joins TRBV11-2 to TRBJ2-7, with TRBD2 matching over 7 bases. The CDR3 runs to 16 residues. Germline CDR1 and CDR2: SGHAT and FQNNGV. J was trimmed by 2 bases and V by 0 bases; bases with no gene match: 7. The CDR3 region has the DNA TGTGCCAGCAGCTTAGATCAGGCTAGCGGAACCTACGAGCAGTACTTC. It is translated as CASSLDQASGTYEQYF.

This chain uses TRBV6-5 with TRBJ1-2, with D uncertain. From germline, CDR1 is MNHEY and CDR2 SVGAGI. V shed 6 bases and J shed 6 bases, with 14 bases lying between them. This CDR3 has 13 amino acids. The CDR3 DNA reads as TGTGCCAGCAGGATCGGGGTATCGGATGGCTACACCTTC. This codes for CASRIGVSDGYTF.

The V gene is TRBV6-5, the J gene TRBJ2-1; TRBD2 agrees at 8 bases. The CDR3 extends over 16 amino acids. The germline gives CDR1 MNHEY, CDR2 SVGAGI. With V trimmed by 7 bases and J by 3 bases, 11 bases remained unmatched. The CDR3 sequence: CASIYSTGGLYNEQFF. The CDR3 bases are TGTGCCAGCATTTATTCCACGGGAGGGCTCTACAATGAGCAGTTCTTC.

The chain combines TRBV6-5 with TRBJ1-3, with no clear D. CDR3 length: 14 residues. From germline, CDR1 is MNHEY and CDR2 SVGAGI. V lost 7 bases, J lost 4 bases, and 14 bases lay in between. The DNA for the CDR3 is TGTGCCAGCACGGCGTCCGGTGGGGGAAACACCATATATTTT. Translated: CASTASGGGNTIYF.

The chain joins TRBV5-4 to TRBJ2-7; D is uncertain. The germline V and J ends were trimmed by 2 bases and 7 bases, with 13 bases remaining between them. Germline loops: CDR1 SGHNT, CDR2 YYREEE (reference sequence). The CDR3 has 13 residues. CDR3 in DNA: TGTGCCAGCAGCTTAGGGAAGGCTGAAGAGCAGTACTTC. Translated, it gives CASSLGKAEEQYF.